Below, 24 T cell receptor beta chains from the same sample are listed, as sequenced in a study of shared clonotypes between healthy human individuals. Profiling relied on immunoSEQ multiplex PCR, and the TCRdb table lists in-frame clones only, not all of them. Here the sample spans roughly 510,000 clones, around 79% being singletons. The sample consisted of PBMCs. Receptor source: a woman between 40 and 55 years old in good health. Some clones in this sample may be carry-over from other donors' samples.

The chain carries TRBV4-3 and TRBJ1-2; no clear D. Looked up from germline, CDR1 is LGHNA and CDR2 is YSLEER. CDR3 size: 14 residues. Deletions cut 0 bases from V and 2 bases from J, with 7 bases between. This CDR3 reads CASSQEVRNYGYTF. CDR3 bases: TGCGCCAGCAGCCAAGAGGTACGAAACTATGGCTACACCTTC.

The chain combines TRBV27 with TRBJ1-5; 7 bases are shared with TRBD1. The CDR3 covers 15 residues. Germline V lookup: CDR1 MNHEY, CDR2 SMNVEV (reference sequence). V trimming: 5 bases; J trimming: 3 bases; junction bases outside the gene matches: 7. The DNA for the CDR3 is TGTGCCAGCAGTACCCGGACAGGCAACAATCAGCCCCAGCATTTT. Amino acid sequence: CASSTRTGNNQPQHF.

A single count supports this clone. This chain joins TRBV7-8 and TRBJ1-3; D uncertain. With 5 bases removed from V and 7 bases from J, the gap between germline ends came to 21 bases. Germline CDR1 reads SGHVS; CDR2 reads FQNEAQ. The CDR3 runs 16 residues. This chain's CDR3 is CASSGNRAAKGNTIYF. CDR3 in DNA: TGTGCCAGCAGCGGGAACCGGGCGGCAAAAGGGAACACCATATATTTT.

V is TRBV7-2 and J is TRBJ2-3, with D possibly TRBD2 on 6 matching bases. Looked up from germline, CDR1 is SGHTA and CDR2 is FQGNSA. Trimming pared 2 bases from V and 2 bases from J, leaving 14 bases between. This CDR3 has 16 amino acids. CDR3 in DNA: TGTGCCAGCAGCTTATGGGCTAGCGAGAACACAGATACGCAGTATTTT. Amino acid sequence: CASSLWASENTDTQYF.

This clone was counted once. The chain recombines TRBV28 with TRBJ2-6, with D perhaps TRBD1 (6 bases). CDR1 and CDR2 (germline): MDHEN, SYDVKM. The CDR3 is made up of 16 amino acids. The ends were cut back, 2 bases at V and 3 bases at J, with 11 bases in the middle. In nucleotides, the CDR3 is TGTGCCAGCAGTTTACCACAGGGTGGTGGGGCCAACGTCCTGACTTTC. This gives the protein CASSLPQGGGANVLTF.

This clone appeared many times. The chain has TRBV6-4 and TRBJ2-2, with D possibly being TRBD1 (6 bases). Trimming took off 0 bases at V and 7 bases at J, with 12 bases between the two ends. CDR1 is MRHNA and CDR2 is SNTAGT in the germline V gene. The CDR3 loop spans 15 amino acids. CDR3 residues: CASSDSPGVSGELFF. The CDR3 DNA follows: TGTGCCAGCAGTGACTCTCCAGGGGTCAGCGGGGAGCTGTTTTTT.

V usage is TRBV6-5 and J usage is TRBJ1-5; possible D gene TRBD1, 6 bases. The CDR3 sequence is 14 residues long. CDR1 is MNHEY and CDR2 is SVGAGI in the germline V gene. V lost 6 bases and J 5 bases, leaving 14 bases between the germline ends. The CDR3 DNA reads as TGTGCCAGCAGCACAGTCCCAGGGGATCAGCCCCAGCATTTT. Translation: CASSTVPGDQPQHF.

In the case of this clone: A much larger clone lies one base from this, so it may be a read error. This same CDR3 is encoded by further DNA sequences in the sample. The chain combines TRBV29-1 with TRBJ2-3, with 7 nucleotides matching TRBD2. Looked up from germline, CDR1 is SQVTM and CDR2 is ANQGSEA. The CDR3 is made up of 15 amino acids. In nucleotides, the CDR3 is TGCAGCGTGAGGCGCGGGAGCTACATTGGGGATACGCAGTATTTC. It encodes CSVRRGSYIGDTQYF.

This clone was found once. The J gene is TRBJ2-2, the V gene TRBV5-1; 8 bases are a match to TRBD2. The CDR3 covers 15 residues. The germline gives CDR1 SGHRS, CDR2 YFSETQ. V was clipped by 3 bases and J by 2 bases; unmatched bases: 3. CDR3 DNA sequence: TGCGCCAGCAGCTCCAGCGGGAGCAACACCGGGGAGCTGTTTTTT. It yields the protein CASSSSGSNTGELFF.

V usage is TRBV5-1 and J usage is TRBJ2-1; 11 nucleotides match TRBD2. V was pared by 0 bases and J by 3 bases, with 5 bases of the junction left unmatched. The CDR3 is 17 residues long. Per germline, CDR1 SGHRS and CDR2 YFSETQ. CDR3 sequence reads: CASSLVASGRIYNEQFF. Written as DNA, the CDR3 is TGCGCCAGCAGCTTGGTGGCTAGCGGGAGGATCTACAATGAGCAGTTCTTC.

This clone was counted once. CDR3 DNA sequence: TGTGCCAGCAGCTTTGGGATGAACACTGAAGCTTTCTTT. It codes for CASSFGMNTEAFF. The chain has TRBV7-9 and TRBJ1-1; no clear D gene. V lost 3 bases and J 0 bases, leaving 5 bases between the germline ends. From germline, CDR1 is SEHNR and CDR2 FQNEAQ (reference sequence). CDR3 length: 13 amino acids.

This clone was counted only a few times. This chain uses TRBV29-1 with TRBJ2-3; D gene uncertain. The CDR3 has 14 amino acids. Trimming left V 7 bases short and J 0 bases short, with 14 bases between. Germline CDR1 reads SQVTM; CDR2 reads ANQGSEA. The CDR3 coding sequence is TGCAGCGCCCTTCTTGGGGTTAGCACAGATACGCAGTATTTT. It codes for CSALLGVSTDTQYF.

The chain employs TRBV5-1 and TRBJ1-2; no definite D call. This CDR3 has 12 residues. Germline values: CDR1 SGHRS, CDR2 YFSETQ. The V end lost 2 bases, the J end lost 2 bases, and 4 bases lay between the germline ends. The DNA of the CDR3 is TGCGCCAGCAGCTTTTCCAACTATGGCTACACCTTC. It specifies CASSFSNYGYTF.

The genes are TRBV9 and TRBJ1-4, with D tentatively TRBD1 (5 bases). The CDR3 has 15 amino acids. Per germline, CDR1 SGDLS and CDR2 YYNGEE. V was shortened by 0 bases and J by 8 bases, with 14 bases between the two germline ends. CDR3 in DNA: TGTGCCAGCAGCGTAGCTGGGGGAGTTGGGGAAAAACTGTTTTTT. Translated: CASSVAGGVGEKLFF. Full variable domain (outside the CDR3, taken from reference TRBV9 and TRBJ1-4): DSGVTQTPKHLITATGQRVTLRCSPRSGDLSVYWYQQSLDQGLQFLIQYYNGEERAKGNILERFSAQQFPDLHSELNLSSLELGDSALYFCASSVAGGVGEKLFFGSGTQLSVL.

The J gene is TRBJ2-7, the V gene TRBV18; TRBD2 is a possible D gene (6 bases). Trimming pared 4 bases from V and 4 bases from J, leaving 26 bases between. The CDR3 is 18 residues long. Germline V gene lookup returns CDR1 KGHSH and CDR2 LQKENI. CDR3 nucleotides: TGTGCCAGCTCACACGGCGGCGCTGGCGGGAATTACCCGTACGAGCAGTACTTC. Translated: CASSHGGAGGNYPYEQYF.

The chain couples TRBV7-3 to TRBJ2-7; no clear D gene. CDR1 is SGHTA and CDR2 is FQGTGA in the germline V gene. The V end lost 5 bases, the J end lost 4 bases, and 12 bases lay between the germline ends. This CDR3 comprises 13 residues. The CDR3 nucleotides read TGTGCCAGCAGCCCACGTCTCGGGTACGAGCAGTACTTC. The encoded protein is CASSPRLGYEQYF.

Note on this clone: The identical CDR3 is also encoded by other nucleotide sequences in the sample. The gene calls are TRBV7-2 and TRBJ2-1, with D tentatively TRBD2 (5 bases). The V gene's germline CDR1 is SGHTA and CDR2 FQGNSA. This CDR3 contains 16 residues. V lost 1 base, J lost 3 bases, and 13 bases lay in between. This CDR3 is CASSLVRLAVYNEQFF. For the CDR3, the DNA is TGTGCCAGCAGCTTAGTTAGGCTAGCAGTCTACAATGAGCAGTTCTTC.

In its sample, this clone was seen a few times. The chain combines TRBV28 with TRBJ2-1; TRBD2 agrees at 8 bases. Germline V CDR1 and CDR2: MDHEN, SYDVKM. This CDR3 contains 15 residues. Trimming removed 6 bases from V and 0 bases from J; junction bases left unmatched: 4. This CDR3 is CASRRSGGSYNEQFF. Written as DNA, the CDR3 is TGTGCCAGCAGAAGGAGCGGGGGCTCCTACAATGAGCAGTTCTTC.

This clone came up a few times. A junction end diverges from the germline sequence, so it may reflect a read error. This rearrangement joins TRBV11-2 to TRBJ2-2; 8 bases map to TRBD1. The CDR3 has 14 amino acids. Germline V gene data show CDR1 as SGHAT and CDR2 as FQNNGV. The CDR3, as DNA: TGTGCCAGCAGCTTAGGGACAGGGCCCGGGGCGCTGTTTTTT. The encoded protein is CASSLGTGPGALFF.

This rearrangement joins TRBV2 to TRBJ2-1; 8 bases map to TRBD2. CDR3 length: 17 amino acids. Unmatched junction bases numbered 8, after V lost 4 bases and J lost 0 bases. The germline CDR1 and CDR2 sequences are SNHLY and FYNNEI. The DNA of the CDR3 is TGTGCCAGCAGTGGTTTGGAGAGCGGGAGCTCCTACAATGAGCAGTTCTTC. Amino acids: CASSGLESGSSYNEQFF.

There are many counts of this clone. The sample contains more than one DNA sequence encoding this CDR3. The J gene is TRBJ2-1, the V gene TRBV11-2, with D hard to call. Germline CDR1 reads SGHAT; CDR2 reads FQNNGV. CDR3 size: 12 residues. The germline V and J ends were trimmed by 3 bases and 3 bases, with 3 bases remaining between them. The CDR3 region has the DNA TGTGCCAGCAGCTTCAGCTACAATGAGCAGTTCTTC. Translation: CASSFSYNEQFF.

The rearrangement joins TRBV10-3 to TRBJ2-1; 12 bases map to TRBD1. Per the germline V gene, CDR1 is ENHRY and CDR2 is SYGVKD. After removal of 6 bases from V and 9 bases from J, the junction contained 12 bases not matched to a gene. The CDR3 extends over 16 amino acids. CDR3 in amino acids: CAISHPGQGASGEQFF. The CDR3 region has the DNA TGTGCCATCAGCCACCCGGGACAGGGGGCTTCGGGTGAGCAGTTCTTC.

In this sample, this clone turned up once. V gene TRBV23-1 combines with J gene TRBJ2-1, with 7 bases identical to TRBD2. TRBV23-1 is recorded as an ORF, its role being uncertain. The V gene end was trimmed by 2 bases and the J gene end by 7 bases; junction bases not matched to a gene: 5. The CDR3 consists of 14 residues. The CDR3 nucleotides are TGCGCCAGCAGTCAAGCGGGAGCGAGGAATGAGCAGTTCTTC. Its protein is CASSQAGARNEQFF.

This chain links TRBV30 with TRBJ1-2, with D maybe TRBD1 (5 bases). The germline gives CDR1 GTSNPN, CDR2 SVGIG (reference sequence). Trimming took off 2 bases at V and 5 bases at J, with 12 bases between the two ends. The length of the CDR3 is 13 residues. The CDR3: CAWSKGLAYGYTF. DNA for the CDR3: TGTGCCTGGAGTAAGGGGCTGGCTTATGGCTACACCTTC.